This T cell receptor (beta chain) was sequenced for a study of shared clonotypes between healthy human individuals (TCRdb year 2020). Looking at the study overall: The cohort comprised a couple of women and three men aged 18 to 49 years. For each donor, CD4 naive and CD4 memory were each given three plates, CD8 naive was given two plates, and CD8 memory was given one plate. To increase sequencing depth and limit assay-specific biases, TCR repertoire library preparation and sequencing were carried out by different laboratories using diverse techniques. Blood TCR repertoires of a handful of healthy adults were deeply sequenced to estimate repertoire size and the extent of clonotype sharing between individuals. Each donor's leukapheresis produced roughly between roughly 0.94 and 9.5 billion PBMCs. Overall study results and their limits: Higher generation probabilities were observed for clonotypes shared by all four sorted-subset donors than for non-shared clonotypes. Pairwise subsampling indicated that sequencing depth was expected to affect the degree of clonotype sharing among donors. The small number of donors limited the genetic and exposure-history diversity represented. Even with the large sequencing depth, rarefaction of the sorted-subset datasets indicated that sequencing was incomplete. Approximately 5% of naive CD4, 3.5% of naive CD8, roughly 2.4% of memory CD4, and more than 0.35% of memory CD8 clonotypes were shared across several donors. Naive subsets generally had larger estimated clonotype richness than memory subsets. Sampling was limited to blood, and TCR repertoires in tissue likely differ from TCR repertoires in blood.

About this clone: Its antigen remains unidentified. Base qualities were left out, and no much larger clone turns up one base away.

Healthy HIV-negative adults with no recently reported acute infections or vaccinations were included as donors. All donors were Caucasian adults living in Nashville, Tennessee, USA. Magnetic negative selection was used to enrich CD4+ T cells, after which naive cells were positively selected on CD45RA and the negative fraction became the memory subset. Blood was obtained by leukapheresis, after which PBMCs were separated by Ficoll-Histopaque density gradient centrifugation and cryopreserved in liquid nitrogen vapor phase. Analytical flow cytometry was used to check the purity and quantity of each magnetically sorted T cell population. From each sorted fraction, genomic DNA was isolated and quantified by UV absorbance on a Nanodrop 2000c. According to the germline V gene, CDR1 reads SGHDT and CDR2 reads YYEEEE. Trimming at the junction amounts to 1 base on V and 0 bases on J, and the germline ends lie 11 bases apart. Taken from cysteine to phenylalanine, the CDR3 has 16 residues. The read is trimmed to its CDR3 DNA, 48 bases read in frame from base 1.

Using the deep immunoSEQ assay, TCR CDR3 regions were amplified from genomic DNA by multiplex PCR. Extracted genomic DNA from each cell subset was spread evenly across all wells of several immunoSEQ 96-well plates, with each plate serving as a replicate. For sorted subsets, roughly 200 ng of genomic DNA, equivalent to 25,000 to 35,000 T cell genomes, went into each replicate PCR. Purified libraries were quantified with a Qubit 3.0 fluorometer, sized on a Bioanalyzer 2100, and re-quantified with the KAPA Library Quantification kit. A separate single-read 150-cycle Illumina NextSeq 550 flow cell was used to sequence each immunoSEQ 96-well plate. Under the source paper's analysis protocol: The immunoSEQ output contained only junctional sequences without quality scores, so filtering could not match that applied to full-length reads. To assign V/J genes and CDR3, sequences were annotated against IMGT germline references using PyIR, a Python wrapper for IgBLAST v1.9. Any read was removed if the V/J assignment was weak (E-value above 1e-6), the CDR3 was missing, or the read contained stop codons, out-of-frame junctions, or ambiguous translated residues. V3J clonotypes were defined as sequences sharing an identical inferred V gene, J gene, and CDR3 amino acid sequence. To compute the percentage overlap between repertoires, the number of shared unique clonotypes was divided by the size of the smaller repertoire. RTK rarefaction, the Chao1 estimator, and Recon v2.1 estimates of unobserved clonotypes were used to assess repertoire richness. For all TCRbeta clonotypes obtained by the gDNA method from several donors, generation probabilities were computed with OLGA. Here the immuneACCESS table is served through TCRdb, limited to in-frame sequences with V and J called. Missing clones are a known gap in these copies; in checked studies unresolved V genes cover under half, and the rest lacks a known reason. The V and J calls and the clone size are those of that table, but D and trimming were determined from the DNA. For this sample there are about 2.3 million clones; roughly 93% appear just once. About 0.39% of the sample rests with the top ten.

The rearranged segments are TRBV5-6 and TRBJ1-5; possibly the D gene is TRBD1, per 5 matching bases. Sequenced: naive CD4+ T cells from PBMCs. Sample cell subset or site, as interpreted from the label and publication: CD45RA+ positively selected. This receptor was taken from a man aged 18 to 30 in good health. Some clones in this sample may be carry-over from other donors' samples. The bases read TGTGCCAGCAGCTTGCGGGGGGGGAGTAGCAATCAGCCCCAGCATTTT. The translation is CASSLRGGSSNQPQHF.